Each of the 16 T cell receptor beta chains below was sequenced from the same sample in a study of T cell repertoires in cytomegalovirus infection. One entry per CDR3 protein results from TCRdb running MiXCR on the reads. This table has about 280,000 distinct CDR3 sequences, 20% to 25% appearing once. These receptors have no identified antigens. Material: cultured PBMCs, obtained from culture after CMV antigen stimulation. Receptor source: a human donor in good health (CMV status not recorded). Some clones in this sample may be carry-over from other donors' samples.

The chain uses TRBV5-4 and TRBJ2-6; D might be TRBD1 (5 bases). V was cut by 4 bases and J by 2 bases, with 16 bases left in between. Germline CDR1 reads SGHNT; CDR2 reads YYREEE (reference sequence). The CDR3 consists of 17 residues. The CDR3 DNA reads as TGTGCCAGCAGCCCCCCGAGCTCCAGGGCTGGGGCCAACGTCCTGACTTTC. Residues: CASSPPSSRAGANVLTF.

This chain links TRBV27 with TRBJ2-3, with 11 bases aligning to TRBD2. This CDR3 has 16 amino acids. Trimming cost V 5 bases and J 3 bases; bases outside gene matches: 7. Germline-derived CDR1 and CDR2 are MNHEY and SMNVEV (reference sequence). The CDR3 here is CASSLLAGAVTDTQYF. DNA of the CDR3: TGTGCCAGCAGTCTACTAGCGGGAGCCGTTACAGATACGCAGTATTTT.

The J gene is TRBJ1-3, the V gene TRBV5-8; D ambiguous. In germline, CDR1 is SGHTS, CDR2 YDEGEE. V lost 7 bases and J 0 bases, leaving 11 bases between the germline ends. The CDR3 is made up of 14 amino acids. Written as DNA, the CDR3 is TGTGCCAGCCCCCGGGAGGACTCTGGAAACACCATATATTTT. Translated: CASPREDSGNTIYF.

Only a few counts were recorded for this clonotype. The V gene is TRBV11-2, the J gene TRBJ2-7; weak D call: TRBD1 (5 bases). CDR1 is SGHAT, CDR2 FQNNGV, per germline. There are 17 residues in the CDR3. V lost 5 bases to trimming and J lost 0 bases, with 20 bases between them. In nucleotides, the CDR3 is TGTGCCAGCAGCGCCGGCAGGGAACATCCGAGCTCCTACGAGCAGTACGTC. Residues: CASSAGREHPSSYEQYV.

This clonotype was counted many times. The V gene is TRBV7-2, the J gene TRBJ2-7; no clear D. Germline values: CDR1 SGHTA, CDR2 FQGNSA. V lost 1 base, J lost 3 bases, and 10 bases lay in between. CDR3 length equals 14 residues. The CDR3: CASSLEAPRYEQYF. In DNA, the CDR3 is TGTGCCAGCAGCTTAGAGGCTCCACGCTACGAGCAGTACTTC.

A few counts support this clonotype. V usage is TRBV6-1 and J usage is TRBJ1-5; D unresolved. This CDR3 has 15 residues. Per germline, CDR1 MNHNS and CDR2 SASEGT. Trimming took off 0 bases at V and 2 bases at J, with 8 bases between the two ends. CDR3: CASSEAWAGNQPQHF. The CDR3 DNA follows: TGTGCCAGCAGTGAAGCATGGGCAGGCAATCAGCCCCAGCATTTT.

This rearrangement joins TRBV18 to TRBJ2-3; TRBD2 matches at 11 bases. The CDR3 contains 18 residues. Germline V gene sequence: CDR1 KGHSH, CDR2 LQKENI. V gave up 2 bases and J gave up 3 bases; unmatched junction bases: 10. The CDR3 region is CASSPASGRLRLTDTQYF. DNA of the CDR3: TGTGCCAGCTCACCAGCTAGCGGGAGGCTTCGCTTGACAGATACGCAGTATTTT.

This clonotype was counted between two and nine times. This rearrangement joins TRBV6-2 or TRBV6-3 to TRBJ2-1, with TRBD2 as a possible D gene (6 bases). CDR1 and CDR2 from the germline V gene are MNHEY and SVGEGT. V lost 4 bases to trimming and J lost 7 bases, with 17 bases between them. CDR3 length: 15 residues. The CDR3 loop is CASSWQEPGANEQFF. CDR3 nucleotides: TGTGCCAGCAGTTGGCAGGAACCGGGAGCTAATGAGCAGTTCTTC.

The V gene is TRBV5-1, the J gene TRBJ1-1; D is perhaps TRBD1 (5 bases). Trimming took 2 bases from V and 1 from J, leaving 15 bases between them. The CDR3 loop spans 16 amino acids. Germline V lookup: CDR1 SGHRS, CDR2 YFSETQ. CDR3 coding DNA: TGCGCCAGCAGCTTAACCTTGGGGGGTCGGAACACTGAAGCTTTCTTT. Its translation: CASSLTLGGRNTEAFF.

The chain carries TRBV18 and TRBJ2-5; the D gene could be TRBD1 or TRBD2 (5 bases each). Germline-derived CDR1 and CDR2 are KGHSH and LQKENI. This CDR3 is built from 13 residues. V was pared by 6 bases and J by 6 bases, with 14 bases between. CDR3 sequence (DNA): TGTGCCAGCTCGCCGGGGCCCGAACAGACCCAGTACTTC. Translating gives CASSPGPEQTQYF.

This clonotype was seen a few times. The V call is TRBV29-1, the J call TRBJ2-7; D perhaps matches TRBD2 (7 bases). The germline V and J ends were trimmed by 6 bases and 7 bases, with 16 bases remaining between them. Germline CDR1 reads SQVTM; CDR2 reads ANQGSEA. The CDR3 consists of 12 residues. CDR3 amino acids: CSVFEGGGEQYF. CDR3 bases: TGCAGCGTCTTTGAGGGAGGGGGTGAGCAGTACTTC.

This clonotype was seen at least ten times. The rearrangement links TRBV7-8 to TRBJ1-1; a possible D gene is TRBD1 (6 bases). This CDR3 has 14 amino acids. Germline CDR1 is SGHVS and CDR2 is FQNEAQ. The V end lost 5 bases, the J end lost 4 bases, and 14 bases lay between the germline ends. CDR3 amino acids: CASSPRGSATEAFF. CDR3 DNA sequence: TGTGCCAGCAGCCCCAGGGGTTCGGCCACTGAAGCTTTCTTT.

The sample holds a few counts of this clonotype. J is TRBJ2-3 and V is TRBV7-9; TRBD2 might be the D (6 bases). Germline V gene lookup returns CDR1 SEHNR and CDR2 FQNEAQ (reference sequence). The CDR3 is 16 residues long. V was cut by 5 bases and J by 0 bases, with 15 bases left in between. The chain's CDR3 is CASSPGTFVSTDTQYF. In nucleotides, the CDR3 is TGTGCCAGCAGCCCCGGGACTTTTGTTAGCACAGATACGCAGTATTTT.

This sequence joins TRBV29-1 and TRBJ2-1; D gene uncertain. The CDR3 is 11 amino acids. Trimming left V 4 bases short and J 7 bases short, with 8 bases between. CDR1 and CDR2 from the germline V gene are SQVTM and ANQGSEA. CDR3 in DNA: TGCAGCGTTGCGCCTCTGAATGAGCAGTTCTTC. It yields the protein CSVAPLNEQFF.

This chain connects TRBV9 to TRBJ2-3; 8 positions agree with TRBD2. The germline gives CDR1 SGDLS, CDR2 YYNGEE. The CDR3 is 17 amino acids. The V gene end was trimmed by 0 bases and the J gene end by 6 bases; junction bases not matched to a gene: 12. The CDR3 here is CASSVDPTGLVADTQYF. CDR3 nucleotide sequence: TGTGCCAGCAGCGTAGACCCTACGGGACTAGTCGCTGATACGCAGTATTTT. Variable domain in full (rest from reference TRBV9 and TRBJ2-3): DSGVTQTPKHLITATGQRVTLRCSPRSGDLSVYWYQQSLDQGLQFLIQYYNGEERAKGNILERFSAQQFPDLHSELNLSSLELGDSALYFCASSVDPTGLVADTQYFGPGTRLTVL.

This clonotype was seen a few times. Mismatch with germline at one junction end may stem from a read error. This chain uses TRBV7-7 with TRBJ1-4; TRBD1 agrees at 7 bases. This CDR3 spans 15 amino acids. The germline V gene has CDR1 SSHAT and CDR2 FNYEAQ (reference sequence). This CDR3 is CASSLGGTANEKLFF. In nucleotides, the CDR3 is TGTGCTAGCAGCTTAGGCGGGACAGCTAATGAAAAACTGTTTTTT.